The present T cell receptor beta chain was sequenced within a study of T-cell memory formation after mild COVID-19. The CDR3 has 15 residues. V gave up 4 bases and J gave up 5 bases; unmatched junction bases: 11. The germline CDR1 and CDR2 sequences are SGHRS and YFSETQ. TCRdb reanalysed the 5' RACE reads using MiXCR and keeps one entry per CDR3 protein. The top ten hold about 0.84% of the sample, which has tens of thousands of distinct CDR3 sequences, around 6.6% seen once. The chain uses TRBV5-1 and TRBJ2-7; 8 bases align to TRBD1. This TCR came from an adult who had mild COVID-19 (a few samples of this study predate the infection). Cell type and time point are not known. Source material: PBMCs or a T cell subset sorted from them (not recorded which). CDR3 region: CASSLLGTGPDEQYF. The CDR3 region has the DNA TGCGCCAGCAGCCTGCTCGGGACAGGACCAGACGAGCAGTACTTC.